This passage covers 13 T cell receptor beta chains from one sample sequenced in a study of cytomegalovirus exposure and HLA in healthy donors. The PCR ran on 60 Vbeta and 13 Jbeta primers. The assay was immunoSEQ multiplex PCR, and TCRdb's table has in-frame clones only and misses some. The sample includes about 190,000 clones, approximately 81% seen only once; the top ten take less than 4.5%. Sequencing input: PBMCs. These receptors were taken from a man aged 50 to 59 in good health and CMV-seronegative.

V and J are TRBV6-5 and TRBJ2-1; 11 bases align to TRBD2. The germline V gene has CDR1 MNHEY and CDR2 SVGAGI. This CDR3 spans 14 amino acids. Trimming cost V 8 bases and J 5 bases; bases outside gene matches: 5. The chain's CDR3 is CASRTSGGNNEQFF. CDR3 bases: TGTGCCAGCCGAACTAGCGGGGGTAACAATGAGCAGTTCTTC.

The chain combines TRBV11-2 with TRBJ2-5; 11 positions match TRBD2. Trimming at V came to 8 bases and at J to 5 bases, leaving 7 bases not matched to a gene. CDR1 and CDR2 (germline): SGHAT, FQNNGV. The CDR3 consists of 14 residues. The DNA for the CDR3 is TGTGCCAGCCTGGGACTAGCGGTAGGGGAGACCCAGTACTTC. It translates to CASLGLAVGETQYF.

The CDR3 loop is CASSPLTGYGYTF. CDR3 coding DNA: TGCGCCAGCAGTCCCCTGACAGGGTATGGCTACACCTTC. The rearrangement joins TRBV4-1 to TRBJ1-2; TRBD1 matches at 7 bases. J lost 5 bases, V lost 6 bases, and 6 bases had no gene match. The CDR3 runs to 13 residues. The germline gives CDR1 MGHRA, CDR2 YSYEKL.

V usage is TRBV27 and J usage is TRBJ1-6, with TRBD1 identical over 8 bases. V lost 6 bases and J lost 11; bases outside the gene matches: 12. CDR3 length: 15 amino acids. Germline V gives CDR1 MNHEY, CDR2 SMNVEV (reference sequence). The CDR3 DNA sequence: TGTGCCAGCAGCTCTGAACCGACAGGGGAGGCACCCCTCCACTTT. This gives the protein CASSSEPTGEAPLHF.

The genes are TRBV4-1 and TRBJ2-1, with TRBD1 matching over 9 bases. CDR1 and CDR2 from the germline V gene are MGHRA and YSYEKL. The CDR3 totals 15 residues. The V segment lost 4 bases and the J segment 6 bases; nucleotides outside the gene matches: 7. The CDR3 sequence is CASSLGQGPLNEQFF. The CDR3 DNA follows: TGCGCCAGCAGCCTCGGACAGGGGCCCCTCAATGAGCAGTTCTTC.

The gene calls are TRBV7-9 and TRBJ1-1; 7 nucleotides line up with TRBD1. The CDR3 has 14 residues. The V gene end was trimmed by 4 bases and the J gene end by 4 bases; junction bases not matched to a gene: 6. Germline V lookup: CDR1 SEHNR, CDR2 FQNEAQ (reference sequence). CDR3 DNA: TGTGCCAGCAGCTATCGACAGGGAGGCACTGAAGCTTTCTTT. It is translated as CASSYRQGGTEAFF. Filled out from reference TRBV7-9 and TRBJ1-1, the complete variable domain reads DTGVSQNPRHKITKRGQNVTFRCDPISEHNRLYWYRQTLGQGPEFLTYFQNEAQLEKSRLLSDRFSAERPKGSFSTLEIQRTEQGDSAMYLCASSYRQGGTEAFFGQGTRLTVV.

This clone occurred a few times. The gene calls are TRBV29-1 and TRBJ1-5; D is possibly TRBD1 (5 bases). V lost 5 bases and J lost 2, with 10 bases in between. This CDR3 is 13 amino acids long. Germline-derived CDR1 and CDR2 are SQVTM and ANQGSEA. CDR3 in DNA: TGCAGCGTTAGGCAGGGTGGCAATCAGCCCCAGCATTTT. Its protein is CSVRQGGNQPQHF.

The chain uses TRBV10-3 and TRBJ2-1; 7 nucleotides match TRBD1. Germline V CDR1 and CDR2: ENHRY, SYGVKD. V shed 2 bases, J shed 3 bases, and the junction held 1 base outside the gene matches. The CDR3 spans 14 residues. This CDR3 reads CAISEQGDYNEQFF. CDR3 DNA sequence: TGTGCCATCAGTGAGCAGGGGGACTACAATGAGCAGTTCTTC.

The genes are TRBV7-9 and TRBJ2-7, with a weak D call TRBD1 (6 bases). Germline assignment: CDR1 SEHNR and CDR2 FQNEAQ (reference sequence). The CDR3 sequence is 14 residues long. V lost 3 bases and J 0 bases, leaving 9 bases between the germline ends. The CDR3 nucleotides are TGTGCCAGCAGCTTGGGACAAAGCTCCTACGAGCAGTACTTC. Its translation: CASSLGQSSYEQYF.

In its sample, this clone was seen a few times. V gene TRBV18 combines with J gene TRBJ2-7; D gene uncertain. V was shortened by 3 bases and J by 2 bases, with 8 bases between the two germline ends. The CDR3 is 13 residues long. Germline CDR1 reads KGHSH; CDR2 reads LQKENI. The CDR3 protein is CASSPASAYEQYF. CDR3 nucleotide sequence: TGTGCCAGCTCACCGGCCAGCGCCTACGAGCAGTACTTC.

The sample holds a few counts of this clone. The rearrangement uses TRBV11-2 and TRBJ1-2; 7 bases are a match to TRBD1. This CDR3 is 17 amino acids long. V gave up 0 bases and J gave up 8 bases; unmatched junction bases: 15. Germline V lookup: CDR1 SGHAT, CDR2 FQNNGV. This chain's CDR3 is CASSLDRGRGTLQGYTF. The CDR3 nucleotides read TGTGCCAGCAGCTTAGATCGGGGCAGGGGGACGCTTCAGGGCTACACCTTC.

V and J are TRBV9 and TRBJ2-2, with D hard to call. The germline V gene encodes CDR1 SGDLS and CDR2 YYNGEE. V was trimmed by 4 bases and J by 5 bases, leaving 6 bases between them. This CDR3 is built from 12 residues. For the CDR3, the DNA is TGTGCCAGCAGCCTTAGTACCGGGGAGCTGTTTTTT. Translation: CASSLSTGELFF.

The CDR3, as DNA: TGTGCCAGCAGCCCCCGGGACAGGAATTCACCCCTCCACTTT. Translating gives CASSPRDRNSPLHF. The V and J genes are TRBV9 and TRBJ1-6; 8 positions match TRBD1. CDR3 length: 14 amino acids. The J segment lost 7 bases and the V segment lost 4 bases, leaving 4 bases of the junction unmatched. Germline V gene data show CDR1 as SGDLS and CDR2 as YYNGEE.